This TCR beta chain comes out of a study of shared clonotypes between healthy human individuals. Only in-frame clones appear in the TCRdb table, and some are missing; sequencing was by immunoSEQ multiplex PCR. The profile shows 300,000 to 400,000 clones, 74% of them singletons. A note on this clone: Additional DNA sequences in this sample encode the identical CDR3.

Naive CD45RA+ and memory CD45RA-negative subsets were split from CD4+ cells. The specimen sequenced was memory CD4+ T cells sorted from blood. Subset reported: CD45RA-negative fraction. This sequence was found in a man aged 30 to 45 in good health.

The CDR3 DNA reads as TGTGCCAGCAGCTTACTAGCGGTCACAGATACGCAGTATTTT. The encoded protein is CASSLLAVTDTQYF. This chain connects TRBV7-9 to TRBJ2-3; 7 positions agree with TRBD2. CDR3 size: 14 residues. V shed 2 bases and J 2 bases; nucleotides not matched to a gene: 1. The germline CDR1 and CDR2 sequences are SEHNR and FQNEAQ (reference sequence).